This is a list of T cell receptor beta chains from one sample in a study of blood T cell repertoires in COVID-19. Assay used: immunoSEQ multiplex PCR; TCRdb lists only in-frame clones, some missing. The repertoire holds roughly 140,000 clones, with less than 90% as singletons. Sequenced: peripheral blood. These TCRs come from a human donor in a cohort sampled during active COVID-19. Each CDR3 is given with its conserved first and last residue. The order of the fields is J gene, D gene, clone size, V gene, CDR3 DNA, CDR3 protein. A D gene is named only where the DNA matches it firmly. Some rows mark clone size as missing; the rest say once, few, many or name a class of expanded clone.

j_gene: TRBJ1-6
d_gene: .
abundance: many
v_gene: TRBV6-5
CDR3nt: TGTGCCAGCGGAACAGGGTCTCTTTCACCCCTCCACTTT
CDR3aa: CASGTGSLSPLHF

j_gene: TRBJ1-2
d_gene: TRBD1
abundance: .
v_gene: TRBV28
CDR3nt: TGTGCCAGCAGTTCGGGACAGGGGGCAAGCTATGGCTACACCTTC
CDR3aa: CASSSGQGASYGYTF

j_gene: TRBJ1-2
d_gene: .
abundance: .
v_gene: TRBV7-8
CDR3nt: TGTGCCAGCAGCTCCCCCTGGCGCAGGGAACTAATCTATGGCTACACCTTC
CDR3aa: CASSSPWRRELIYGYTF

j_gene: TRBJ2-4
d_gene: TRBD1
abundance: .
v_gene: TRBV5-1
CDR3nt: TGCGCCAGCAGCGGACAGGTGACCAAAAACATTCAGTACTTC
CDR3aa: CASSGQVTKNIQYF

j_gene: TRBJ2-2
d_gene: TRBD2
abundance: .
v_gene: TRBV6-2/TRBV6-3
CDR3nt: TGTGCCAGCAGTTACTCTGGCGGGGGACACACCGGGGAGCTGTTTTTT
CDR3aa: CASSYSGGGHTGELFF

j_gene: TRBJ1-5
d_gene: .
abundance: few
v_gene: TRBV30
CDR3nt: TGTGCCTGGAGGGCCTCGGGGACTTGGGGACAGCCCCAGCATTTT
CDR3aa: CAWRASGTWGQPQHF

j_gene: TRBJ1-5
d_gene: .
abundance: .
v_gene: TRBV30
CDR3nt: TGTGCCTGGAGTTTGGGGGGTCGTCAGCCCCAGCATTTT
CDR3aa: CAWSLGGRQPQHF

j_gene: TRBJ1-2
d_gene: TRBD1
abundance: .
v_gene: TRBV5-4
CDR3nt: TGTGCCAGCAGCCCGTACAGGGGGGACTATGGCTACACCTTC
CDR3aa: CASSPYRGDYGYTF

j_gene: TRBJ2-7
d_gene: .
abundance: .
v_gene: TRBV11-2
CDR3nt: TGTGCCAGCAGCTTTCGGACAGTCGCCTACGAGCAGTACTTC
CDR3aa: CASSFRTVAYEQYF

j_gene: TRBJ2-3
d_gene: TRBD2
abundance: .
v_gene: TRBV7-2
CDR3nt: TGTGCCAGCAGCTTAGAACTAGCGGGACCAAATACGCAGTATTTT
CDR3aa: CASSLELAGPNTQYF

j_gene: TRBJ2-1
d_gene: TRBD2
abundance: .
v_gene: TRBV6-2/TRBV6-3
CDR3nt: TGTGCCAGCAGTCCGGGGGGTGAGCAGTTCTTC
CDR3aa: CASSPGGEQFF

j_gene: TRBJ2-6
d_gene: .
abundance: .
v_gene: TRBV4-2
CDR3nt: TGTGCCAGCAGCCAAGATCAACGGTTCTCTGGGGCCAACGTCCTGACTTTC
CDR3aa: CASSQDQRFSGANVLTF

j_gene: TRBJ2-3
d_gene: TRBD2
abundance: .
v_gene: TRBV5-4
CDR3nt: TGTGCCAGCAGCTCCCGCCGGGGGGGAGTATCGGATACGCAGTATTTT
CDR3aa: CASSSRRGGVSDTQYF

j_gene: TRBJ2-7
d_gene: .
abundance: .
v_gene: TRBV3-1/TRBV3-2
CDR3nt: TGTGCCAGCAGCCGAAGAGGGGAGCAGTACTTC
CDR3aa: CASSRRGEQYF

j_gene: TRBJ2-7
d_gene: TRBD1
abundance: .
v_gene: TRBV15
CDR3nt: TGTGCCACCAGCAGGGGACAGGGCAGGAACGAGCAGTACTTC
CDR3aa: CATSRGQGRNEQYF

j_gene: TRBJ2-2
d_gene: TRBD2
abundance: .
v_gene: TRBV4-1
CDR3nt: TGCGCCAGCAGCCAAGATCGGGGACTAGAGGCCACCGGGGAGCTGTTTTTT
CDR3aa: CASSQDRGLEATGELFF

j_gene: TRBJ1-1
d_gene: .
abundance: .
v_gene: TRBV27
CDR3nt: TGTGCCAGCGCCTACAGGGCAGGATACACTGAAGCTTTCTTT
CDR3aa: CASAYRAGYTEAFF

j_gene: TRBJ1-2
d_gene: .
abundance: .
v_gene: TRBV3-1/TRBV3-2
CDR3nt: TGTGCCAGCAGCCCGAGACAACCCTATGGCTACACCTTC
CDR3aa: CASSPRQPYGYTF

j_gene: TRBJ2-5
d_gene: TRBD1
abundance: .
v_gene: TRBV5-1
CDR3nt: TGCGCCAGCAGCCTAGGGACAGGGGGTGAAGAGACCCAGTACTTC
CDR3aa: CASSLGTGGEETQYF

j_gene: TRBJ2-7
d_gene: TRBD1
abundance: .
v_gene: TRBV19
CDR3nt: TGTGCCAGTAGTACTGGACAGGGGATGCTCGAGCAGTACTTC
CDR3aa: CASSTGQGMLEQYF

j_gene: TRBJ2-3
d_gene: TRBD2
abundance: .
v_gene: TRBV15
CDR3nt: TGTGCCACCAGCAGAGATGCCCTAGCGGGGGGGGATACGCAGTATTTT
CDR3aa: CATSRDALAGGDTQYF

j_gene: TRBJ1-5
d_gene: TRBD1
abundance: .
v_gene: TRBV7-2
CDR3nt: TGTGCCAGCAGCGGGGGACAGGCCTTCAATCAGCCCCAGCATTTT
CDR3aa: CASSGGQAFNQPQHF

j_gene: TRBJ1-2
d_gene: .
abundance: once
v_gene: TRBV9
CDR3nt: TGTGCCAGCAGCGTAGCTATCCGCTATGGCTACACCTTC
CDR3aa: CASSVAIRYGYTF

j_gene: TRBJ2-5
d_gene: TRBD2
abundance: .
v_gene: TRBV3-1/TRBV3-2
CDR3nt: TGTGCCAGCAGCCATCTGCGGGGAGGGGAGACCCAGTACTTC
CDR3aa: CASSHLRGGETQYF

j_gene: TRBJ1-1
d_gene: TRBD1
abundance: .
v_gene: TRBV3-1/TRBV3-2
CDR3nt: TGTGCCAGCAGCCCCCCCTTCGGGACAGAGAACACTGAAGCTTTCTTT
CDR3aa: CASSPPFGTENTEAFF

j_gene: TRBJ2-1
d_gene: TRBD2
abundance: once
v_gene: TRBV29-1
CDR3nt: TGCAGCGTTGAACCCGGGACTATCTACAATGAGCAGTTCTTC
CDR3aa: CSVEPGTIYNEQFF

j_gene: TRBJ2-7
d_gene: TRBD1
abundance: .
v_gene: TRBV5-1
CDR3nt: TGCGCCAGCAGTCTTGTTCCGGGACAGGGGTACGAGCAGTACTTC
CDR3aa: CASSLVPGQGYEQYF

j_gene: TRBJ1-2
d_gene: .
abundance: .
v_gene: TRBV25-1
CDR3nt: TGTGCCAGCAGTCTTTCGAGGCTAGACGGCTACACCTTC
CDR3aa: CASSLSRLDGYTF

j_gene: TRBJ1-1
d_gene: .
abundance: .
v_gene: TRBV19
CDR3nt: TGTGCCAGTAGTTATAGGGGCACTGAAGCTTTCTTT
CDR3aa: CASSYRGTEAFF

j_gene: TRBJ2-1
d_gene: TRBD2
abundance: once
v_gene: TRBV19
CDR3nt: TGTGCCAGTAGTACGGGGGGGCCGCGGCAGTTCTTC
CDR3aa: CASSTGGPRQFF

j_gene: TRBJ1-4
d_gene: .
abundance: .
v_gene: TRBV18
CDR3nt: TGTGCCAGCGTTAATAAAACAGGGATCCGAACTAATGAAAAACTGTTTTTT
CDR3aa: CASVNKTGIRTNEKLFF

j_gene: TRBJ1-5
d_gene: TRBD1
abundance: few
v_gene: TRBV11-2
CDR3nt: TGTGCCAGCAGGTTGGGACAGGGTAATCAGCCCCAGCATTTT
CDR3aa: CASRLGQGNQPQHF

j_gene: TRBJ2-2
d_gene: .
abundance: .
v_gene: TRBV24-1
CDR3nt: TGTGCCACCAGTGACCGACCCGTAGCGTCGAACACCGGGGAGCTGTTTTTT
CDR3aa: CATSDRPVASNTGELFF

j_gene: TRBJ1-1
d_gene: .
abundance: .
v_gene: TRBV6-2/TRBV6-3
CDR3nt: TGTGCCAGCAGTTGGACCGGGGGTGAAGCTTTCTTT
CDR3aa: CASSWTGGEAFF

j_gene: TRBJ1-1
d_gene: TRBD1
abundance: .
v_gene: TRBV19
CDR3nt: TGTGCCAGTAGTAGCCAGGGGGCCAGGGGTGAAGCTTTCTTT
CDR3aa: CASSSQGARGEAFF

j_gene: TRBJ2-1
d_gene: TRBD1
abundance: .
v_gene: TRBV10-3
CDR3nt: TGTGCCATCAGTGGGACAGGAGCCTACAATGAGCAGTTCTTC
CDR3aa: CAISGTGAYNEQFF

j_gene: TRBJ2-3
d_gene: TRBD1
abundance: .
v_gene: TRBV5-1
CDR3nt: TGCGCCAGCAGCCCGACAGGGCCCGGCACAGATACGCAGTATTTT
CDR3aa: CASSPTGPGTDTQYF

j_gene: TRBJ2-7
d_gene: TRBD1
abundance: .
v_gene: TRBV7-2
CDR3nt: TGTGCCAGCAGCCCTGGGACAGAAACCTACGAGCAGTACTTC
CDR3aa: CASSPGTETYEQYF

j_gene: TRBJ1-2
d_gene: TRBD1
abundance: .
v_gene: TRBV4-1
CDR3nt: TGCGCCAGCAGCCAAGAAGGACAGGGGGATGGCTACACCTTC
CDR3aa: CASSQEGQGDGYTF

j_gene: TRBJ2-7
d_gene: .
abundance: once
v_gene: TRBV10-3
CDR3nt: TGTGCCATCAGTCTCGCAGGGGTCGACGAGCAGTACTTC
CDR3aa: CAISLAGVDEQYF